Listed here are 26 T cell receptor beta chains from one sample, sequenced in a study of control samples from healthy donors and cancer patients. Assay: immunoSEQ multiplex PCR; the TCRdb copy retains only in-frame clones and omits some. The sample lists about 160,000 clones; over 85% were seen once. Input material: blood. The receptor set was obtained from a woman aged 40-49 years in good health.

The V gene is TRBV6-2 or TRBV6-3, the J gene TRBJ2-3, with TRBD2 identical over 14 bases. The CDR3 is made up of 16 amino acids. Unmatched junction bases numbered 5, after V lost 5 bases and J lost 4 bases. The germline gives CDR1 MNHEY, CDR2 SVGEGT. The CDR3 DNA reads TGTGCCAGCAGTCCGTTGGGACTAGCGGGGGCAGATACGCAGTATTTT. Protein sequence: CASSPLGLAGADTQYF.

This chain connects TRBV11-3 to TRBJ2-5, with 8 positions matching TRBD2. J was trimmed by 5 bases and V by 2 bases; bases with no gene match: 10. Germline CDR1 and CDR2: SGHNT and YENEEA. The CDR3 totals 16 residues. Here the CDR3 reads CASSLSITGGRETQYF. As DNA, the CDR3 is TGTGCCAGCAGCTTATCAATTACGGGAGGGAGGGAGACCCAGTACTTC.

V is TRBV29-1 and J is TRBJ2-4, with D possibly matching TRBD1 (5 bases). Trimming stripped 7 bases from V and 5 bases from J, with 6 bases between. CDR1 is SQVTM and CDR2 is ANQGSEA in the germline V gene. This CDR3 region has 10 residues. Here the CDR3 reads CSARENIQYF. The CDR3 DNA is TGCAGCGCCAGGGAAAACATTCAGTACTTC.

This chain joins TRBV7-2 and TRBJ2-1; TRBD1 aligns across 8 bases. V lost 0 bases, J lost 1 base, and 8 bases stayed unmatched. The CDR3 runs 18 residues. Germline V gene data show CDR1 as SGHTA and CDR2 as FQGNSA. The CDR3: CASSLAATGGISYNEQFF. CDR3 nucleotide sequence: TGTGCCAGCAGCTTAGCCGCTACAGGGGGAATATCCTACAATGAGCAGTTCTTC.

The genes are TRBV3-1 (or the pseudogene TRBV3-2) and TRBJ2-7, with TRBD2 as a possible D gene (6 bases). Germline values: CDR1 LGHDT, CDR2 YNNKEL (reference sequence). Deletions cut 1 base from V and 2 bases from J, with 15 bases between. This CDR3 comprises 16 residues. In nucleotides, the CDR3 is TGTGCCAGCAGCCAAGTCTGGCGGGGCCAAGCCTACGAGCAGTACTTC. Translated: CASSQVWRGQAYEQYF.

The chain is built from TRBV15 and TRBJ2-5, with no clear D. Germline values: CDR1 LNHNV, CDR2 YYDKDF (reference sequence). The CDR3 is 15 residues long. Trimming pared 0 bases from V and 1 base from J, leaving 9 bases between. CDR3 region: CATSRDRVTQETQYF. The CDR3 coding sequence is TGTGCCACCAGCAGAGATAGGGTAACCCAAGAGACCCAGTACTTC. Full variable domain (missing parts from reference TRBV15 and TRBJ2-5): DAMVIQNPRYQVTQFGKPVTLSCSQTLNHNVMYWYQQKSSQAPKLLFHYYDKDFNNEADTPDNFQSRRPNTSFCFLDIRSPGLGDTAMYLCATSRDRVTQETQYFGPGTRLLVL.

The chain carries TRBV6-2 or TRBV6-3 and TRBJ1-1; D is uncertain. The CDR3 is 16 amino acids. The germline CDR1 and CDR2 sequences are MNHEY and SVGEGT. V was trimmed by 0 bases and J by 5 bases, leaving 16 bases between them. As DNA, the CDR3 is TGTGCCAGCAGTTACTCGCGTGAAAACCTGGGGACTGAAGCTTTCTTT. Amino acid sequence: CASSYSRENLGTEAFF.

The chain links TRBV27 to TRBJ2-3; 7 nucleotides align to TRBD1. The CDR3 extends over 15 amino acids. Germline CDR1 MNHEY, CDR2 SMNVEV (reference sequence). V lost 5 bases to trimming and J lost 6 bases; unmatched junction nucleotides: 11. CDR3 region: CASSPRRQGIDTQYF. The DNA for the CDR3 is TGTGCCAGCAGTCCCCGCCGACAGGGTATTGATACGCAGTATTTT.

This clone was seen a single time. The V gene is TRBV11-2, the J gene TRBJ1-1; D unresolved. Germline V gene data show CDR1 as SGHAT and CDR2 as FQNNGV. The CDR3 consists of 14 residues. V was pared by 1 base and J by 3 bases, with 9 bases between. The CDR3 region has the DNA TGTGCCAGCAGCTTAGTGGGCGAGGACACTGAAGCTTTCTTT. This sequence encodes CASSLVGEDTEAFF.

The genes are TRBV5-1 and TRBJ1-1; tentative D call: TRBD1 (6 bases). From germline, CDR1 is SGHRS and CDR2 YFSETQ. The CDR3 consists of 16 residues. Between the trimmed V and J ends, which lost 1 base and 4 bases, there was a span of 17 bases. CDR3 in amino acids: CASSLRGGDARTEAFF. The CDR3 DNA is TGCGCCAGCAGCTTGCGAGGGGGGGACGCCCGCACTGAAGCTTTCTTT.

This clone was observed once. V and J are TRBV19 and TRBJ1-5; D perhaps matches TRBD1 (5 bases). Germline lookup yields CDR1 LNHDA and CDR2 SQIVND (reference sequence). With 3 bases removed from V and 5 bases from J, the gap between germline ends came to 14 bases. This CDR3 has 15 amino acids. CDR3 DNA: TGTGCCAGTAGTATCGGCAGGGACTTTGATCAGCCCCAGCATTTT. This translates into CASSIGRDFDQPQHF.

The chain links TRBV7-2 to TRBJ2-3; D unclear. The CDR3 sequence is 13 residues long. Germline values: CDR1 SGHTA, CDR2 FQGNSA. Trimming cost V 4 bases and J 2 bases, with 7 bases left between them. This CDR3 reads CASSSVTTDTQYF. The CDR3 bases are TGTGCCAGCAGCTCCGTCACCACAGATACGCAGTATTTT.

J is TRBJ2-7 and V is TRBV6-2 or TRBV6-3; D call uncertain. CDR1 is MNHEY and CDR2 is SVGEGT in the germline V gene. This CDR3 spans 12 amino acids. The germline V and J ends were trimmed by 3 bases and 1 base, with 4 bases remaining between them. The DNA of the CDR3 is TGTGCCAGCAGTTATGCTTCCTACGAGCAGTACTTC. Translated: CASSYASYEQYF.

The CDR3 region is CASSQDFAGTYEQYF. The CDR3 region has the DNA TGCGCCAGCAGCCAAGACTTTGCGGGGACCTACGAGCAGTACTTC. This sequence joins TRBV4-3 and TRBJ2-7, with D possibly matching TRBD2 (6 bases). Trimming took 0 bases from V and 2 from J, leaving 11 bases between them. This CDR3 contains 15 residues. CDR1 is LGHNA and CDR2 is YSLEER in the germline V gene.

This clone was recorded once. The chain recombines TRBV4-3 with TRBJ1-4; no firm D call. The CDR3 has 15 amino acids. Germline-derived CDR1 and CDR2 are LGHNA and YSLEER. Trimming cost V 0 bases and J 4 bases, with 9 bases left between them. Written as DNA, the CDR3 is TGCGCCAGCAGCCAAGAGAACAGAGTTAATGAAAAACTGTTTTTT. Protein sequence: CASSQENRVNEKLFF.

The CDR3: CASSEFTGARSPLHF. The DNA for the CDR3 is TGTGCCAGCAGTGAATTCACGGGGGCGCGATCACCCCTCCACTTT. The chain links TRBV6-1 to TRBJ1-6, with D perhaps matching TRBD1 (6 bases). V gave up 2 bases and J gave up 10 bases, with 15 bases separating them. The CDR3 is 15 residues long. Germline V CDR1 and CDR2: MNHNS, SASEGT.

For this clone: Other DNA sequences in this specimen translate into the identical CDR3. V is TRBV9 and J is TRBJ2-2; TRBD1 matches 9 bases. The V and J ends lost 3 bases and 4 bases, in that order; junction bases with no gene match: 1. Per the germline V gene, CDR1 is SGDLS and CDR2 is YYNGEE. There are 14 residues in the CDR3. The chain's CDR3 is CASSATGGTGELFF. CDR3 nucleotide sequence: TGTGCCAGCAGCGCGACAGGGGGCACCGGGGAGCTGTTTTTT.

The genes are TRBV19 and TRBJ2-1; D uncertain. The CDR3 contains 13 residues. V was trimmed by 7 bases and J by 5 bases, leaving 12 bases between them. The germline CDR1 and CDR2 sequences are LNHDA and SQIVND (reference sequence). The CDR3: CASTAEFNNEQFF. The CDR3 bases are TGTGCCAGTACCGCCGAGTTCAACAATGAGCAGTTCTTC.

This clone was seen a single time. The chain uses TRBV19 and TRBJ2-7; a weak D match, TRBD1 (5 bases). The CDR3 runs 17 residues. The germline CDR1 and CDR2 sequences are LNHDA and SQIVND (reference sequence). Trimming left V 8 bases short and J 0 bases short, with 23 bases between. CDR3 sequence: CASSTRGDRQSSYEQYF. CDR3 coding DNA: TGTGCCAGTTCGACGCGTGGAGACAGACAAAGCTCCTACGAGCAGTACTTC.

The chain carries TRBV7-9 and TRBJ1-1; D unresolved. This CDR3 region has 12 residues. The V gene lost 8 bases and the J gene lost 1 base, with 8 bases spanning the gap. Per germline, CDR1 SEHNR and CDR2 FQNEAQ (reference sequence). The CDR3 sequence is CASGEGNTEAFF. CDR3 nucleotides: TGTGCCAGCGGAGAGGGGAACACTGAAGCTTTCTTT.

The V gene is TRBV11-3, the J gene TRBJ1-1; D is unresolved. The CDR3 length is 13 residues. Trimming took off 1 base at V and 5 bases at J, with 8 bases between the two ends. CDR1 and CDR2 (germline): SGHNT, YENEEA. The CDR3: CASSLGFGTEAFF. CDR3 nucleotides: TGTGCCAGCAGCTTAGGGTTTGGTACTGAAGCTTTCTTT.

The CDR3 protein is CASSLSLRRSYEQYF. CDR3 DNA: TGTGCCAGCAGCTTAAGTCTTAGACGTTCCTACGAGCAGTACTTC. The rearrangement joins TRBV11-2 to TRBJ2-7; no firm D call. The CDR3 totals 15 residues. Germline V gene data show CDR1 as SGHAT and CDR2 as FQNNGV. The V and J ends lost 2 bases and 1 base respectively, with 12 bases between them.

V and J are TRBV6-4 and TRBJ1-2; no reliable D call. Germline loops: CDR1 MRHNA, CDR2 SNTAGT. With 1 base removed from V and 4 bases from J, the gap between germline ends came to 7 bases. CDR3 length: 13 residues. CDR3 sequence reads: CASSDLPGYGYTF. The CDR3 DNA follows: TGTGCCAGCAGTGACTTACCAGGCTATGGCTACACCTTC.

This rearrangement joins TRBV29-1 to TRBJ1-1, with D unresolved. The CDR3 contains 11 residues. V was pared by 7 bases and J by 4 bases, with 10 bases between. Germline CDR1 is SQVTM and CDR2 is ANQGSEA. The CDR3 here is CSARVGTEAFF. The CDR3 DNA follows: TGCAGCGCACGGGTAGGCACTGAAGCTTTCTTT.

The chain combines TRBV6-2 or TRBV6-3 with TRBJ1-5, with D tentatively TRBD1 (5 bases). Trimming took off 5 bases at V and 5 bases at J, with 10 bases between the two ends. This CDR3 comprises 13 residues. Germline V gene data show CDR1 as MNHEY and CDR2 as SVGEGT. The CDR3 bases are TGTGCCAGCAGTACCGGGGGGTATCAGCCCCAGCATTTT. As protein: CASSTGGYQPQHF.

V gene TRBV10-1 combines with J gene TRBJ1-1, with a weak D call TRBD1 (6 bases). Trimming left V 0 bases short and J 5 bases short, with 10 bases between. The germline V gene has CDR1 WNHNN and CDR2 SYGVQD (reference sequence). This CDR3 comprises 14 residues. CDR3 DNA sequence: TGCGCCAGCAGTGAGTCAAGGGGGAGGACTGAAGCTTTCTTT. It translates to CASSESRGRTEAFF.